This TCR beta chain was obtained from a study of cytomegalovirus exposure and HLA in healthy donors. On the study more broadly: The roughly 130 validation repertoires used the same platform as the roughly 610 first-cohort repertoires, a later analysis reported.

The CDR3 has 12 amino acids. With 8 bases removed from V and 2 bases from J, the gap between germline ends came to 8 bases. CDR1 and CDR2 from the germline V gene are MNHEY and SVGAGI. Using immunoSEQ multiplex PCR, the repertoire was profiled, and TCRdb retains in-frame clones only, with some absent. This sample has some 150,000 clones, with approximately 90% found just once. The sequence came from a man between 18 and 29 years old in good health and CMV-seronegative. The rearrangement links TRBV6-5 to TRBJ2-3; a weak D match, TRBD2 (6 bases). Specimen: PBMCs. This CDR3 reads CASGRNTDTQYF. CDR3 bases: TGTGCCAGCGGGAGGAACACAGATACGCAGTATTTT.